One and the same sample provided the 24 T cell receptor beta chains below, sequenced in a study of blood T cells in healthy people across ages. The authors ran a second PCR of roughly 6 to 12 cycles using a sample-barcoded 5' primer and a J-beta primer mix. From the 5' RACE reads, TCRdb called clonotypes with MiXCR, one entry per CDR3 protein. The sample includes roughly 500,000 distinct CDR3 sequences, approximately 30% of them seen just once. The sequencing input was blood. The receptors stem from a woman in her 70s in good health.

This clonotype showed up just a few times. The rearrangement uses TRBV20-1 and TRBJ1-5, with 7 bases fitting TRBD1. Trimming at V came to 1 base and at J to 2 bases, leaving 5 bases not matched to a gene. Germline V CDR1 and CDR2: DFQATT, SNEGSKA (reference sequence). The CDR3 consists of 15 residues. This CDR3 is CSARAGGQGNQPQHF. For the CDR3, the DNA is TGCAGTGCTAGAGCGGGAGGACAGGGCAATCAGCCCCAGCATTTT.

This clonotype was seen only a few times. The chain combines TRBV5-1 with TRBJ2-5; TRBD2 matches at 7 bases. The J call is uncertain, as TRBJ2-7 better fits the DNA end. Germline assignment: CDR1 SGHRS and CDR2 YFSETQ. The CDR3 loop spans 15 amino acids. The CDR3 DNA reads TGCGCCAGCAGCTCGAATCCTCTAGCGGTGTACGAGCAGTACTTC. Translating it yields CASSSNPLAVYEQYF.

The rearrangement links TRBV6-5 to TRBJ2-7; D might be TRBD1 (5 bases). Trimming removed 6 bases at V and 3 bases at J, with 18 bases between. The CDR3 runs 15 residues. Germline V gene lookup returns CDR1 MNHEY and CDR2 SVGAGI. The DNA for the CDR3 is TGTGCCAGCAGCCAAAGAGACAGTCCCATCTACGAGCAGTACTTC. Its translation is CASSQRDSPIYEQYF.

V is TRBV7-2 and J is TRBJ1-6; the D gene is possibly TRBD1 (5 bases). The CDR3 runs to 14 residues. V lost 1 base to trimming and J lost 8 bases, with 9 bases between them. CDR1 is SGHTA, CDR2 FQGNSA, per germline. DNA of the CDR3: TGTGCCAGCAGCTTAGAAGGGACTTATTCACCCCTCCACTTT. It yields the protein CASSLEGTYSPLHF.

The chain employs TRBV7-2 and TRBJ1-1; D gene ambiguous. Germline V gene sequence: CDR1 SGHTA, CDR2 FQGNSA. The CDR3 runs to 14 residues. V dropped 5 bases and J dropped 1 base, with 11 bases sitting between them. The CDR3 is CASSGWRGNTEAFF. CDR3 DNA: TGTGCCAGCAGCGGATGGAGAGGGAACACTGAAGCTTTCTTT.

The V gene is TRBV7-9, the J gene TRBJ2-1, with D perhaps matching TRBD2 (6 bases). This CDR3 spans 14 amino acids. Trimming left V 2 bases short and J 7 bases short, with 12 bases between. Germline V gives CDR1 SEHNR, CDR2 FQNEAQ (reference sequence). Here the CDR3 reads CASSLSHSGNEQFF. The CDR3 nucleotides are TGTGCCAGCAGCTTATCCCATAGCGGAAATGAGCAGTTCTTC. Filled out from reference TRBV7-9 and TRBJ2-1, the complete variable domain reads DTGVSQNPRHKITKRGQNVTFRCDPISEHNRLYWYRQTLGQGPEFLTYFQNEAQLEKSRLLSDRFSAERPKGSFSTLEIQRTEQGDSAMYLCASSLSHSGNEQFFGPGTRLTVL.

This clonotype appeared many times. The chain recombines TRBV7-2 with TRBJ2-4, with 9 positions matching TRBD2. The CDR3 covers 15 residues. V gave up 4 bases and J gave up 9 bases; unmatched junction bases: 10. Germline V gene sequence: CDR1 SGHTA, CDR2 FQGNSA. The chain's CDR3 is CASSSAGSGGSIQYF. Written as DNA, the CDR3 is TGTGCCAGCAGCTCGGCGGGTAGCGGGGGAAGCATTCAGTACTTC. The complete variable domain, with remaining parts taken from reference TRBV7-2 and TRBJ2-4, reads GAGVSQSPSNKVTEKGKDVELRCDPISGHTALYWYRQSLGQGLEFLIYFQGNSAPDKSGLPSDRFSAERTGGSVSTLTIQRTQQEDSAVYLCASSSAGSGGSIQYFGAGTRLSVL.

The genes are TRBV7-2 and TRBJ2-5; the match to TRBD1 covers 7 bases. The trim removed 3 bases at V and 4 bases at J, leaving 5 bases unmatched. The CDR3 runs to 14 residues. The germline V gene encodes CDR1 SGHTA and CDR2 FQGNSA. The CDR3 sequence is CASSLGTVGETQYF. The CDR3 coding sequence is TGTGCCAGCAGCTTGGGGACAGTTGGAGAGACCCAGTACTTC. The whole variable domain, remainder taken from reference TRBV7-2 and TRBJ2-5, is GAGVSQSPSNKVTEKGKDVELRCDPISGHTALYWYRQSLGQGLEFLIYFQGNSAPDKSGLPSDRFSAERTGGSVSTLTIQRTQQEDSAVYLCASSLGTVGETQYFGPGTRLLVL.

V usage is TRBV7-9 and J usage is TRBJ1-1, with D hard to call. In germline, CDR1 is SEHNR, CDR2 FQNEAQ (reference sequence). The CDR3 has 14 residues. Trimming stripped 5 bases from V and 4 bases from J, with 14 bases between. The CDR3 bases are TGTGCCAGCAGCCCGCCGGGCCGGGTCACTGAAGCTTTCTTT. Encoded protein: CASSPPGRVTEAFF. Filled out from reference TRBV7-9 and TRBJ1-1, the complete variable domain reads DTGVSQNPRHKITKRGQNVTFRCDPISEHNRLYWYRQTLGQGPEFLTYFQNEAQLEKSRLLSDRFSAERPKGSFSTLEIQRTEQGDSAMYLCASSPPGRVTEAFFGQGTRLTVV.

This chain connects TRBV6-1 to TRBJ2-2; the match to TRBD1 covers 7 bases. Germline trimming cut 4 bases from V and 6 bases from J; bases unmatched to any gene: 2. The CDR3 spans 13 residues. The germline gives CDR1 MNHNS, CDR2 SASEGT. The CDR3: CASSVGGPGELFF. The CDR3, as DNA: TGTGCCAGCAGTGTAGGGGGCCCCGGGGAGCTGTTTTTT.

The chain has TRBV6-4 and TRBJ2-3; 13 bases are shared with TRBD2. Losses at the gene ends were 5 bases for V and 3 bases for J; bases not matched to a gene: 5. Germline CDR1 reads MRHNA; CDR2 reads SNTAGT. The CDR3 sequence is 16 residues long. The CDR3 DNA follows: TGTGCCAGCAGTAGACTAGCGGGGGGTACGACAGATACGCAGTATTTT. Amino acid sequence: CASSRLAGGTTDTQYF.

The sample holds a few counts of this clonotype. Compared with germline, one end of the junction differs, possibly owing to a read error. The chain is built from TRBV5-1 and TRBJ2-1; 7 bases fit TRBD1. This CDR3 is built from 18 residues. CDR1 is SGHRS, CDR2 YFSETQ, per germline. The CDR3 DNA reads as TGCGCCAGCAGCTTGGCCCCCTGGACAGGAAGCTCCTACAATGAGCAATTCTTC. It translates to CASSLAPWTGSSYNEQFF.

The table lists this clonotype with a few counts. The rearrangement uses TRBV25-1 and TRBJ1-4, with TRBD1 as a possible D gene (5 bases). Trimming took 3 bases from V and 11 from J, leaving 22 bases between them. The CDR3 extends over 16 amino acids. Germline lookup yields CDR1 MGHDK and CDR2 SYGVNS. The CDR3, as DNA: TGTGCCAGCAGTGACCTCACCGGGGCCCCCCTGAAGAAACTGTTTTTT. This sequence encodes CASSDLTGAPLKKLFF.

The genes are TRBV2 and TRBJ2-5, with D perhaps matching TRBD1 or TRBD2 (6 bases each). Germline loops: CDR1 SNHLY, CDR2 FYNNEI. The CDR3 covers 13 residues. V gave up 4 bases and J gave up 3 bases, with 9 bases separating them. CDR3 nucleotide sequence: TGTGCCAGCAGTGGTAGGGGGGAAGAGACCCAGTACTTC. It yields the protein CASSGRGEETQYF.

V is TRBV20-1 and J is TRBJ2-1; 11 bases are shared with TRBD2. Germline trimming cut 0 bases from V and 2 bases from J; bases unmatched to any gene: 6. Germline V lookup: CDR1 DFQATT, CDR2 SNEGSKA (reference sequence). This CDR3 region has 17 residues. CDR3 nucleotide sequence: TGCAGTGCTAGAGATAGCGGGGGGGGGCCCACCTACAATGAGCAGTTCTTC. Protein product: CSARDSGGGPTYNEQFF.

The gene calls are TRBV7-3 and TRBJ2-2, with D possibly called TRBD1 or TRBD2 (5 bases each). CDR3 length: 16 amino acids. V was shortened by 0 bases and J by 4 bases, with 12 bases between the two germline ends. CDR1 is SGHTA, CDR2 FQGTGA, per germline. The CDR3 DNA follows: TGTGCCAGCAGCTTAACTGTGGGACCCCCCACCGGGGAGCTGTTTTTT. Translating it yields CASSLTVGPPTGELFF.

The chain carries TRBV3-1 and TRBJ2-5; 8 positions match TRBD2. This CDR3 has 16 residues. From germline, CDR1 is LGHDT and CDR2 YNNKEL (reference sequence). V dropped 2 bases and J dropped 2; count of bases not matched to a gene: 7. CDR3 region: CASSQFGAGAQETQYF. The CDR3 DNA reads TGTGCCAGCAGCCAATTTGGAGCGGGGGCACAAGAGACCCAGTACTTC.

In this sample, this clonotype turned up a few times. The chain employs TRBV29-1 and TRBJ2-1; no reliable D call. The last part of the DNA fits TRBJ2-5 better; the J call may be wrong. Germline assignment: CDR1 SQVTM and CDR2 ANQGSEA. This CDR3 region has 12 residues. The CDR3 DNA is TGCAGCTACTTACACCATCAAGAGACCCAGTACTTC. Translated, it gives CSYLHHQETQYF.

This clonotype showed up just a few times. This rearrangement joins TRBV20-1 to TRBJ2-2; D is possibly TRBD2 (6 bases). The V gene lost 2 bases and the J gene lost 4 bases, with 8 bases spanning the gap. Germline V lookup: CDR1 DFQATT, CDR2 SNEGSKA (reference sequence). This CDR3 comprises 13 residues. Here the CDR3 DNA reads TGCAGTGCTAGAAGTAGCGGCACCGGGGAGCTGTTTTTT. It encodes CSARSSGTGELFF.

In this sample, this clonotype turned up once. The CDR3 DNA follows: TGCAGTGTGGTGGGTTTAGGCTATGGCTACACCTTC. Protein: CSVVGLGYGYTF. The chain uses TRBV20-1 and TRBJ1-2; D remains ambiguous. The length of the CDR3 is 12 residues. V was trimmed by 7 bases and J by 4 bases, leaving 13 bases between them. The germline gives CDR1 DFQATT, CDR2 SNEGSKA (reference sequence).

The DNA for the CDR3 is TGTGCCAGCAGGCCGACTAGCTCAGGGACCCAGTACTTC. As protein: CASRPTSSGTQYF. The chain combines TRBV12-3 or TRBV12-4 with TRBJ2-5, with TRBD2 matching over 7 bases. The CDR3 spans 13 residues. Trimming at V came to 6 bases and at J to 7 bases, leaving 8 bases not matched to a gene.

This clonotype came up a few times. V gene TRBV24-1 combines with J gene TRBJ2-3, with 8 positions matching TRBD2. After removal of 3 bases from V and 2 bases from J, the junction contained 6 bases not matched to a gene. The CDR3 is made up of 16 amino acids. Germline V lookup: CDR1 KGHDR, CDR2 SFDVKD. The CDR3 nucleotides are TGTGCCACCAGTGATCCCAGCGGGGGCCCCACAGATACGCAGTATTTT. It translates to CATSDPSGGPTDTQYF.

This chain uses TRBV7-9 with TRBJ1-2; 8 bases line up with TRBD1. V was pared by 6 bases and J by 5 bases, with 11 bases of the junction left unmatched. This CDR3 region has 15 residues. Germline V gives CDR1 SEHNR, CDR2 FQNEAQ (reference sequence). CDR3 sequence: CASRSQGAVVYGYTF. The CDR3 region has the DNA TGTGCCAGCAGATCCCAGGGGGCGGTAGTATATGGCTACACCTTC.

This chain links TRBV12-3 or TRBV12-4 with TRBJ1-1; D is ambiguous. This CDR3 region has 14 residues. The germline V and J ends were trimmed by 1 base and 4 bases, with 10 bases remaining between them. CDR3 amino acids: CASSLGSLGTEAFF. The CDR3 region has the DNA TGTGCCAGCAGTTTAGGGTCGCTGGGCACTGAAGCTTTCTTT.